One and the same sample provided the 27 T cell receptor beta chains below, sequenced in a study of STAT5B mutations in CD4+ large granular lymphocyte leukemia. Sequencing was performed with immunoSEQ multiplex PCR; in TCRdb, only in-frame clones are kept and a portion is missing. In the table there are 45,000 to 50,000 clones, roughly 84% of which are singletons. The sample comprised CD4+ T cells from blood buffy coats. Receptors were obtained from a human donor in good health.

The chain has TRBV4-1 and TRBJ2-1, with 9 bases that match TRBD2. The CDR3 loop spans 16 amino acids. Germline V gives CDR1 MGHRA, CDR2 YSYEKL. Trimming at V came to 2 bases and at J to 4 bases, leaving 6 bases not matched to a gene. CDR3 nucleotides: TGCGCCAGCAGCCAATGGGCTAGCGGGGAGTACAATGAGCAGTTCTTC. Translated: CASSQWASGEYNEQFF.

This chain links TRBV29-1 with TRBJ2-2; D gene ambiguous. Germline assignment: CDR1 SQVTM and CDR2 ANQGSEA. The CDR3 contains 12 residues. V gave up 3 bases and J gave up 2 bases, with 4 bases separating them. In nucleotides, the CDR3 is TGCAGCGTTGATGGAAACACCGGGGAGCTGTTTTTT. This codes for CSVDGNTGELFF.

The rearrangement uses TRBV5-1 and TRBJ2-3; D call uncertain. The CDR3 sequence is 11 residues long. Germline V gene data show CDR1 as SGHRS and CDR2 as YFSETQ. Trimming left V 4 bases short and J 2 bases short, with 2 bases between. The CDR3 DNA follows: TGCGCCAGCAGCGACACAGATACGCAGTATTTT. It yields the protein CASSDTDTQYF.

The chain uses TRBV2 and TRBJ1-2; no firm D call. V was trimmed by 4 bases and J by 2 bases, leaving 11 bases between them. Germline assignment: CDR1 SNHLY and CDR2 FYNNEI. The length of the CDR3 is 14 residues. CDR3 bases: TGTGCCAGCAGTGTTTTGGGAGCGAACTATGGCTACACCTTC. Its protein product is CASSVLGANYGYTF. Full variable domain (missing parts from reference TRBV2 and TRBJ1-2): EPEVTQTPSHQVTQMGQEVILRCVPISNHLYFYWYRQILGQKVEFLVSFYNNEISEKSEIFDDQFSVERPDGSNFTLKIRSTKLEDSAMYFCASSVLGANYGYTFGSGTRLTVV.

The gene calls are TRBV18 and TRBJ2-3; unclear D gene. Germline V lookup: CDR1 KGHSH, CDR2 LQKENI. With 4 bases removed from V and 5 bases from J, the gap between germline ends came to 13 bases. The CDR3 covers 14 residues. This CDR3 is CASSRSQREDTQYF. CDR3 bases: TGTGCCAGCTCACGGTCGCAAAGGGAAGATACGCAGTATTTT.

The chain uses TRBV9 and TRBJ2-3, with 16 bases that match TRBD2. There are 18 residues in the CDR3. Trimming at V came to 3 bases and at J to 1 base, leaving 5 bases not matched to a gene. Germline assignment: CDR1 SGDLS and CDR2 YYNGEE. The CDR3 nucleotides are TGTGCCAGCAGCGCCGGGACTAGCGGGGGGGCTGGCACAGATACGCAGTATTTT. It is translated as CASSAGTSGGAGTDTQYF.

The chain carries TRBV5-1 and TRBJ2-2; D is ambiguous. Trimming removed 4 bases from V and 10 bases from J, with 11 bases in between. The germline V gene encodes CDR1 SGHRS and CDR2 YFSETQ. The CDR3 totals 12 residues. The CDR3 sequence: CASSPSGQELFF. Here the CDR3 DNA reads TGCGCCAGCAGCCCCTCCGGGCAGGAGCTGTTTTTT.

The chain employs TRBV19 and TRBJ1-6; 11 bases align to TRBD1. Losses at the gene ends were 4 bases for V and 7 bases for J; bases not matched to a gene: 6. The CDR3 extends over 16 amino acids. The germline V gene encodes CDR1 LNHDA and CDR2 SQIVND (reference sequence). The CDR3 reads CASSRGQGVSNSPLHF. The CDR3 bases are TGTGCCAGTAGTAGGGGACAGGGGGTTTCGAATTCACCCCTCCACTTT.

The rearrangement links TRBV6-1 to TRBJ2-1; D may be TRBD2 (5 bases). The CDR3 sequence is 15 residues long. Germline V gene sequence: CDR1 MNHNS, CDR2 SASEGT. V was clipped by 7 bases and J by 5 bases, with 18 bases between them. The CDR3, as DNA: TGTGCCAGCACCGTGGACCCGGGGATAAACAATGAGCAGTTCTTC. Amino acids: CASTVDPGINNEQFF.

V gene TRBV10-1 combines with J gene TRBJ1-6; 9 nucleotides line up with TRBD1. Trimming removed 2 bases from V and 7 bases from J; junction bases left unmatched: 0. This CDR3 is built from 14 residues. From germline, CDR1 is WNHNN and CDR2 SYGVQD (reference sequence). This CDR3 reads CASSEGQGNSPLHF. The CDR3 nucleotides are TGCGCCAGCAGTGAGGGACAGGGGAATTCACCCCTCCACTTT.

J is TRBJ2-6 and V is TRBV7-6; D remains ambiguous. Germline CDR1 is SGHVS and CDR2 is FNYEAQ. This CDR3 is 15 amino acids long. The germline V and J ends were trimmed by 5 bases and 2 bases, with 10 bases remaining between them. CDR3 DNA sequence: TGTGCCAGCAGCCTACCCCCCGCTGGGGCCAACGTCCTGACTTTC. It translates to CASSLPPAGANVLTF. Filled out from reference TRBV7-6 and TRBJ2-6, the complete variable domain reads GAGVSQSPRYKVTKRGQDVALRCDPISGHVSLYWYRQALGQGPEFLTYFNYEAQQDKSGLPNDRFSAERPEGSISTLTIQRTEQRDSAMYRCASSLPPAGANVLTFGAGSRLTVL.

The genes are TRBV14 and TRBJ2-1; the D call may be TRBD1 or TRBD2 (5 bases each). CDR3 length: 15 amino acids. Trimming took off 2 bases at V and 7 bases at J, with 15 bases between the two ends. Looked up from germline, CDR1 is SGHDN and CDR2 is FVKESK. The CDR3 bases are TGTGCCAGCAGCCAAAGTCTGTCGGGGCCTAATGAGCAGTTCTTC. It yields the protein CASSQSLSGPNEQFF.

This clone was counted once. The chain recombines TRBV4-1 with TRBJ2-1; D remains unclear. CDR1 and CDR2 from the germline V gene are MGHRA and YSYEKL. This CDR3 contains 17 residues. The ends were cut back, 1 base at V and 6 bases at J, with 19 bases in the middle. CDR3 sequence reads: CASSQGNLERGSNEQFF. DNA for the CDR3: TGCGCCAGCAGCCAAGGTAATCTAGAGCGTGGGTCCAATGAGCAGTTCTTC.

This chain joins TRBV20-1 and TRBJ1-3; perhaps TRBD1 as D (5 bases). The length of the CDR3 is 11 residues. Germline V gene lookup returns CDR1 DFQATT and CDR2 SNEGSKA (reference sequence). This chain's CDR3 is CRATDGNTIYF. DNA of the CDR3: TGCAGGGCGACAGACGGAAACACCATATATTTT.

This chain links TRBV7-6 with TRBJ2-5; D is perhaps TRBD1 (5 bases). There are 14 residues in the CDR3. Germline lookup yields CDR1 SGHVS and CDR2 FNYEAQ. Trimming cost V 5 bases and J 1 base, with 11 bases left between them. The CDR3 reads CASSKRQIQETQYF. CDR3 DNA: TGTGCCAGCAGCAAACGACAGATCCAAGAGACCCAGTACTTC.

This chain joins TRBV19 and TRBJ1-1; no reliable D call. V lost 4 bases and J 7 bases, leaving 10 bases between the germline ends. This CDR3 is built from 12 residues. In germline, CDR1 is LNHDA, CDR2 SQIVND (reference sequence). CDR3 in amino acids: CASSTGGVEAFF. CDR3 DNA: TGTGCCAGTAGTACCGGTGGTGTTGAAGCTTTCTTT. The variable domain in full, with the rest retrieved from reference TRBV19 and TRBJ1-1, is DGGITQSPKYLFRKEGQNVTLSCEQNLNHDAMYWYRQDPGQGLRLIYYSQIVNDFQKGDIAEGYSVSREKKESFPLTVTSAQKNPTAFYLCASSTGGVEAFFGQGTRLTVV.

This clone has just one count. The chain carries TRBV27 and TRBJ2-5; 7 bases agree with TRBD1. Unmatched junction bases numbered 6, after V lost 6 bases and J lost 5 bases. CDR1 is MNHEY, CDR2 SMNVEV, per germline (reference sequence). The CDR3 totals 13 residues. The CDR3: CASRKTGRETQYF. CDR3 nucleotide sequence: TGTGCCAGCAGGAAGACAGGGCGGGAGACCCAGTACTTC.

This sequence joins TRBV5-1 and TRBJ1-6; D gene unclear. Germline values: CDR1 SGHRS, CDR2 YFSETQ. The CDR3 covers 14 residues. The V and J ends lost 1 base and 7 bases respectively, with 9 bases between them. The CDR3 nucleotides read TGCGCCAGCAGCTTGACGACGGACAATTCACCCCTCCACTTT. Translation: CASSLTTDNSPLHF.

The chain employs TRBV2 and TRBJ2-1; TRBD2 matches 9 bases. The CDR3 is 15 amino acids. V was clipped by 1 base and J by 2 bases; unmatched bases: 0. CDR1 SNHLY and CDR2 FYNNEI come from the germline V gene. CDR3 bases: TGTGCCAGCAGTGAAGGCGGGAGGGCCTACAATGAGCAGTTCTTC. It specifies CASSEGGRAYNEQFF. Full variable domain (remainder filled in from reference TRBV2 and TRBJ2-1): EPEVTQTPSHQVTQMGQEVILRCVPISNHLYFYWYRQILGQKVEFLVSFYNNEISEKSEIFDDQFSVERPDGSNFTLKIRSTKLEDSAMYFCASSEGGRAYNEQFFGPGTRLTVL.

In this sample, this clone turned up once. The rearrangement links TRBV2 to TRBJ2-7; a weak D match, TRBD2 (5 bases). Germline CDR1 reads SNHLY; CDR2 reads FYNNEI. CDR3 length: 15 amino acids. Trimming removed 7 bases at V and 0 bases at J, with 16 bases between. In nucleotides, the CDR3 is TGTGCCAGCAAACGGCCAGCGGTGGCCTCCTACGAGCAGTACTTC. Translating gives CASKRPAVASYEQYF.

The chain joins TRBV6-4 to TRBJ2-7; 11 bases line up with TRBD2. V was pared by 6 bases and J by 3 bases, with 4 bases of the junction left unmatched. CDR1 and CDR2 (germline): MRHNA, SNTAGT. The CDR3 sequence is 14 residues long. CDR3 protein: CASSSSGRCYEQYF. CDR3 nucleotides: TGTGCCAGCAGCTCTAGCGGGAGGTGCTACGAGCAGTACTTC.

The V gene is TRBV18, the J gene TRBJ2-2; TRBD1 is a possible D gene (6 bases). V lost 7 bases to trimming and J lost 1 base, with 10 bases between them. Germline loops: CDR1 KGHSH, CDR2 LQKENI. This CDR3 contains 14 residues. The CDR3 protein is CASYQGRNTGELFF. In DNA, the CDR3 is TGTGCCAGCTACCAGGGGAGGAACACCGGGGAGCTGTTTTTT. The entire variable domain, with the rest obtained from reference TRBV18 and TRBJ2-2, is as follows: NAGVMQNPRHLVRRRGQEARLRCSPMKGHSHVYWYRQLPEEGLKFMVYLQKENIIDESGMPKERFSAEFPKEGPSILRIQQVVRGDSAAYFCASYQGRNTGELFFGEGSRLTVL.

This chain links TRBV9 with TRBJ2-2; possibly TRBD1 for D (6 bases). V lost 4 bases and J lost 5, with 15 bases in between. The CDR3 runs to 15 residues. Per the germline V gene, CDR1 is SGDLS and CDR2 is YYNGEE. CDR3 amino acids: CASSINTGSTGELFF. Written as DNA, the CDR3 is TGTGCCAGCAGCATCAACACAGGGTCGACCGGGGAGCTGTTTTTT.

This chain connects TRBV7-3 to TRBJ2-3, with D perhaps matching TRBD1 or TRBD2 (6 bases each). Germline V CDR1 and CDR2: SGHTA, FQGTGA. The CDR3 loop spans 15 amino acids. Trimming pared 10 bases from V and 2 bases from J, leaving 19 bases between. The CDR3 nucleotides read TGTGCCACCAGTGCTGGGGGGCGAACCACAGATACGCAGTATTTT. As protein: CATSAGGRTTDTQYF.

The V and J genes are TRBV15 and TRBJ1-4, with D unresolved. Trimming stripped 4 bases from V and 0 bases from J, with 9 bases between. The germline V gene encodes CDR1 LNHNV and CDR2 YYDKDF (reference sequence). The CDR3 length is 15 residues. This chain's CDR3 is CATSTFLATNEKLFF. The CDR3 DNA reads as TGTGCCACCAGCACTTTTCTTGCAACTAATGAAAAACTGTTTTTT.

The chain links TRBV19 to TRBJ2-1; TRBD2 aligns across 7 bases. The germline V gene encodes CDR1 LNHDA and CDR2 SQIVND (reference sequence). The junction had 6 bases not matched to a gene; V was cut back by 3 bases and J by 4 bases. This CDR3 has 15 amino acids. The CDR3 coding sequence is TGTGCCAGTAGTATTTCGATCGGGGGGTACAATGAGCAGTTCTTC. This encodes CASSISIGGYNEQFF.

The genes are TRBV6-5 and TRBJ1-1; unclear D gene. Germline loops: CDR1 MNHEY, CDR2 SVGAGI. The CDR3 length is 15 residues. V lost 0 bases and J lost 0, with 8 bases in between. CDR3 sequence: CASSYSGAMNTEAFF. As DNA, the CDR3 is TGTGCCAGCAGTTACTCTGGAGCCATGAACACTGAAGCTTTCTTT.